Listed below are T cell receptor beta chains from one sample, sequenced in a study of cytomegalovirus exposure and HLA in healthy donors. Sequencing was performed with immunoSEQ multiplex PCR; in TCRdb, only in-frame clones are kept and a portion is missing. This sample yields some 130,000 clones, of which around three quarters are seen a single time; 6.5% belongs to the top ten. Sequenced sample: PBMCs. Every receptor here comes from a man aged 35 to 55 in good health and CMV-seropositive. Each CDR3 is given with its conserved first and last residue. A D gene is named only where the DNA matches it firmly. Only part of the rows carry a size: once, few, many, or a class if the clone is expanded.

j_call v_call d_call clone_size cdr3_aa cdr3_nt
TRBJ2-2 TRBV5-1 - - CASSLTRGTGELFF TGCGCCAGCAGCTTGACTCGGGGCACCGGGGAGCTGTTTTTT
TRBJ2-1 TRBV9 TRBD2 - CASSVGLAGGLVQFF TGTGCCAGCAGCGTAGGGCTAGCGGGAGGGCTGGTGCAGTTCTTC
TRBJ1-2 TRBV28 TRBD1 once CASRQDRVVRGYTF TGTGCCAGCAGACAAGACAGGGTGGTCAGAGGCTACACCTTC
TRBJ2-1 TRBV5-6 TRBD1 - CASSIGQGAYNEQFF TGTGCCAGCAGCATCGGACAGGGGGCGTACAATGAGCAGTTCTTC
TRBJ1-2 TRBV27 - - CASWGFYGYTF TGTGCCAGCTGGGGCTTCTATGGCTACACCTTC
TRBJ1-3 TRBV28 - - CASSQTGRGSGNTIYF TGTGCCAGCAGCCAGACAGGACGCGGGTCTGGAAACACCATATATTTT
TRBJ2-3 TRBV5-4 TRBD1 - CASSPAGGISTDTQYF TGTGCCAGCAGCCCCGCAGGGGGAATTAGCACAGATACGCAGTATTTT
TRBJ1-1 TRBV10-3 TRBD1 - CAISERSGTGDLNTEAFF TGTGCCATCAGTGAACGCTCCGGGACAGGGGACTTGAACACTGAAGCTTTCTTT
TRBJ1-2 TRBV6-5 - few CASSYSGGSDTF TGTGCCAGCAGTTACTCTGGTGGCAGTGACACCTTC
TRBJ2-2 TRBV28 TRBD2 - CASSLGTSKIGELFF TGTGCCAGCAGTTTGGGGACTAGCAAAATCGGGGAGCTGTTTTTT
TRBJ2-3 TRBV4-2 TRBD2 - CASSQVTAGGGTDTQYF TGTGCCAGCAGCCAAGTTACAGCGGGAGGGGGCACAGATACGCAGTATTTT
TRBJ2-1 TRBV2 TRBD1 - CASSELGTEYNEQFF TGTGCCAGCAGTGAGTTGGGGACAGAATACAATGAGCAGTTCTTC
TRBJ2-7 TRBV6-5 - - CASRLGQPYEQYF TGTGCCAGCAGATTAGGACAGCCCTACGAGCAGTACTTC
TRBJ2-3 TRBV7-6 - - CASSSGVGHTADTQYF TGTGCCAGCAGCTCTGGTGTGGGCCACACGGCAGATACGCAGTATTTT
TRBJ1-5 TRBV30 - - CAWALGQFNQPQHF TGTGCCTGGGCCCTCGGACAGTTCAATCAGCCCCAGCATTTT
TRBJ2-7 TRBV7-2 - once CASSSGGGSFPREQYF TGTGCCAGCAGCTCAGGGGGCGGGAGTTTCCCCCGGGAGCAGTACTTC
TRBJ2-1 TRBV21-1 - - CASSPRQGSEQFF TGTGCCAGCAGCCCTCGACAGGGAAGCGAGCAGTTCTTC
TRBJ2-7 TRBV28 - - CASSPQTGGDYEQYF TGTGCCAGCAGTCCCCAAACAGGGGGGGACTACGAGCAGTACTTC
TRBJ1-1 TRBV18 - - CASSISRPGDTEAFF TGTGCCAGCTCCATAAGCAGGCCGGGGGACACTGAAGCTTTCTTT
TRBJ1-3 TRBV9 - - CASSVETGRTTIYF TGTGCCAGCAGCGTAGAGACAGGCCGAACCACCATATATTTT
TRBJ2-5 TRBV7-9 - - CASSLNTGETQYF TGTGCCAGCAGCTTAAATACGGGTGAGACCCAGTACTTC
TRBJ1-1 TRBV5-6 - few CASSFVRGDEAFF TGTGCCAGCAGCTTTGTAAGAGGTGATGAAGCTTTCTTT
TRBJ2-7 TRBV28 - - CASRDLRGQNEQYF TGTGCCAGCAGGGACCTTCGAGGGCAAAACGAGCAGTACTTC
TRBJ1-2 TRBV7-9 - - CASSLGDYYGYTF TGTGCCAGCAGCTTAGGAGATTACTATGGCTACACCTTC
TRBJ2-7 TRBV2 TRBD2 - CASSEGGEASGTYEQYF TGTGCCAGCAGTGAAGGAGGGGAAGCTAGCGGGACCTACGAGCAGTACTTC
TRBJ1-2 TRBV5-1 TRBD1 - CASSFDKGASYGYTF TGCGCCAGCAGCTTCGACAAGGGGGCTAGCTATGGCTACACCTTC
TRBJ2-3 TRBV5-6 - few CASSSGQWQYF TGTGCCAGCAGCTCCGGACAGTGGCAGTATTTT
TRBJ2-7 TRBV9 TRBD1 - CASSVSGTGDYEQYF TGTGCCAGCAGCGTTTCCGGGACAGGGGATTACGAGCAGTACTTC
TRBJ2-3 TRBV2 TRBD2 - CASRRGVTDTQYF TGTGCCAGCAGGCGGGGGGTAACAGATACGCAGTATTTT
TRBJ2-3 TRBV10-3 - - CAISESTGRGTDTQYF TGTGCCATCAGTGAGTCGACGGGTCGGGGGACAGATACGCAGTATTTT
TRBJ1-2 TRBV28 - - CASSSARVLSYGYTF TGTGCCAGCAGTTCCGCCAGGGTCCTGTCCTATGGCTACACCTTC
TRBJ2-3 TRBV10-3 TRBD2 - CAISVPLAGGPSTDTQYF TGTGCCATCAGTGTACCACTAGCGGGAGGGCCCTCCACAGATACGCAGTATTTT